This TCR beta chain stems from a study of regulatory T cells in long-lasting Graves disease. CDR3-region Arm-PCR and iRepertoire HTBI primers produced the TCR beta libraries. A single record per CDR3 protein comes from TCRdb applying MiXCR to the multiplex PCR reads. The table shows a few hundred thousand distinct CDR3 sequences, with about 22% occurring only once. This clonotype came up a few times. The antigen remains unidentified. In germline, CDR1 is LGHDT, CDR2 YNNKEL (reference sequence). The V and J ends lost 1 base and 11 bases respectively, with 18 bases between them. The CDR3 spans 15 residues. Regarding time point: persistent/refractory GD, antithyroid drugs over 5 years with positive TRAb. From PBMCs, RNA was extracted and then used to make the TCR library. The source of the patients was an endocrinology department in Xi'an, China. Broader study findings: Those with persistent disease had in common more public clonotypes (about 3,000) than new patients (roughly 1,000). Newly diagnosed Graves' patients had higher TCR diversity than persistent ones. When disease was persistent, TRBV28, TRBJ1-2 and TRBJ2-5 were the favored segments.

The specimen comprised peripheral blood mononuclear cells (PBMCs), sampled when the disease was refractory, from a patient treated with antithyroid drugs. The TCR was taken from a female donor with Graves disease. The chain employs TRBV3-1 and TRBJ1-5, with D possibly matching TRBD1 (5 bases). The CDR3 spells CASSQGTGGRWAQHF. CDR3 in DNA: TGTGCCAGCAGCCAAGGAACAGGTGGGAGGTGGGCCCAGCATTTT.